The 26 T cell receptor beta chains reported below all come from one sample, sequenced in a study of OX40 agonist ivuxolimab in advanced cancers. The method was the immunoSEQ multiplex PCR assay. Imported from immuneACCESS, the table was reduced by TCRdb to in-frame sequences with V and J called. These copies leave out some clones; in studies compared against another copy, an unresolved V gene accounts for under half, and the cause of the remainder is not known. The sample data list 15,000 to 20,000 clones, and over 75% of these were observed just once. The ten largest clones take up more than 25% of the sample. The sample consisted of CD4+ or CD8+ T cells sorted from blood, taken in a trial of the OX40 agonist ivuxolimab. These receptors were collected from an adult with an advanced solid tumor such as melanoma, head and neck, liver or kidney cancer.

V gene TRBV9 combines with J gene TRBJ2-2; D call uncertain. The CDR3 is made up of 14 amino acids. V lost 3 bases to trimming and J lost 0 bases, with 6 bases between them. Germline CDR1 SGDLS, CDR2 YYNGEE. CDR3: CASSAGPNTGELFF. The CDR3 region has the DNA TGTGCCAGCAGCGCCGGGCCGAACACCGGGGAGCTGTTTTTT.

The rearrangement uses TRBV28 and TRBJ2-2; TRBD2 aligns across 11 bases. CDR1 is MDHEN, CDR2 SYDVKM, per germline. V shed 6 bases and J 5 bases; nucleotides not matched to a gene: 5. There are 15 residues in the CDR3. CDR3 sequence reads: CASSHGTSGTGELFF. The CDR3 DNA reads TGTGCCAGCAGCCATGGGACTAGCGGAACCGGGGAGCTGTTTTTT. The whole variable domain, remainder taken from reference TRBV28 and TRBJ2-2, is DVKVTQSSRYLVKRTGEKVFLECVQDMDHENMFWYRQDPGLGLRLIYFSYDVKMKEKGDIPEGYSVSREKKERFSLILESASTNQTSMYLCASSHGTSGTGELFFGEGSRLTVL.

This sequence joins TRBV5-4 and TRBJ2-1; weak D call: TRBD2 (6 bases). Germline CDR1 and CDR2: SGHNT and YYREEE (reference sequence). The CDR3 spans 16 residues. Trimming left V 5 bases short and J 0 bases short, with 15 bases between. CDR3 loop: CASSPPTGSSYNEQFF. The CDR3 DNA follows: TGTGCCAGCAGTCCCCCGACCGGGAGCTCCTACAATGAGCAGTTCTTC.

CDR3: CASSVRQGLYEQYF. The CDR3 DNA follows: TGCGCCAGCAGCGTACGACAGGGTCTATACGAGCAGTACTTC. The rearrangement links TRBV4-1 to TRBJ2-7, with 7 bases lining up with TRBD1. Unmatched junction bases numbered 8, after V lost 5 bases and J lost 4 bases. Germline CDR1 MGHRA, CDR2 YSYEKL. This CDR3 is 14 amino acids long.

This clone appeared a single time. The J gene is TRBJ2-7, the V gene TRBV11-2; no firm D call. V dropped 5 bases and J dropped 2 bases, with 7 bases sitting between them. Germline V gene sequence: CDR1 SGHAT, CDR2 FQNNGV. This CDR3 is built from 12 residues. Written as DNA, the CDR3 is TGTGCCAGCAGCACAGAAGCCTACGAGCAGTACTTC. Encoded protein: CASSTEAYEQYF.

V and J are TRBV7-3 and TRBJ2-7, with D tentatively TRBD1 or TRBD2 (5 bases each). This CDR3 comprises 13 residues. Germline-derived CDR1 and CDR2 are SGHTA and FQGTGA. The ends were cut back, 5 bases at V and 1 base at J, with 9 bases in the middle. The CDR3 nucleotides read TGTGCCAGCAGCAGAGGGGCTTCCTACGAGCAGTACTTC. It codes for CASSRGASYEQYF.

A remark on this clone: Other DNA variants within this sample encode the same CDR3. The rearrangement uses TRBV7-8 and TRBJ2-3, with D perhaps matching TRBD2 (6 bases). Germline loops: CDR1 SGHVS, CDR2 FQNEAQ. Trimming stripped 5 bases from V and 1 base from J, with 16 bases between. The CDR3 is 16 residues long. This CDR3 reads CASSLGTGVGTDTQYF. CDR3 nucleotides: TGTGCCAGCAGCCTAGGGACGGGGGTAGGCACAGATACGCAGTATTTT.

CDR3 sequence reads: CASSLNIGMNEQYF. CDR3 nucleotides: TGTGCCAGCAGCTTGAATATAGGGATGAACGAGCAGTACTTC. V gene TRBV5-4 combines with J gene TRBJ2-7, with D uncertain. The length of the CDR3 is 14 residues. Germline lookup yields CDR1 SGHNT and CDR2 YYREEE (reference sequence). The V and J ends lost 1 base and 5 bases respectively, with 13 bases between them. The complete variable domain, with remaining parts taken from reference TRBV5-4 and TRBJ2-7, reads ETGVTQSPTHLIKTRGQQVTLRCSSQSGHNTVSWYQQALGQGPQFIFQYYREEENGRGNFPPRFSGLQFPNYSSELNVNALELDDSALYLCASSLNIGMNEQYFGPGTRLTVT.

The V and J genes are TRBV5-4 and TRBJ2-7; TRBD2 agrees at 10 bases. This CDR3 spans 14 amino acids. CDR1 SGHNT and CDR2 YYREEE come from the germline V gene (reference sequence). V dropped 0 bases and J dropped 7; count of bases not matched to a gene: 4. In DNA form, the CDR3 reads TGTGCCAGCAGCTTGGAGCTAGCGGGAGATGAGCAGTACTTC. Its protein product is CASSLELAGDEQYF.

This chain links TRBV4-1 with TRBJ2-5; maybe TRBD1 (6 bases). Deletions cut 4 bases from V and 2 bases from J, with 11 bases between. Germline V gene sequence: CDR1 MGHRA, CDR2 YSYEKL. The CDR3 is made up of 14 amino acids. CDR3 coding DNA: TGCGCCAGCAGCCCTTTTAGGGGGCAAGAGACCCAGTACTTC. Translation: CASSPFRGQETQYF.

The rearrangement links TRBV27 to TRBJ1-5, with TRBD1 matching 7 bases. V shed 5 bases and J 2 bases; nucleotides not matched to a gene: 15. CDR1 MNHEY and CDR2 SMNVEV come from the germline V gene (reference sequence). This CDR3 region has 18 residues. The DNA for the CDR3 is TGTGCCAGCAGTGAACGCACACCTAGGGGGCAGGGCAATCAGCCCCAGCATTTT. It codes for CASSERTPRGQGNQPQHF.

In this sample, this clone turned up a few times. V is TRBV4-2 and J is TRBJ2-1; maybe TRBD2 (6 bases). The V end lost 1 base, the J end lost 13 bases, and 17 bases lay between the germline ends. CDR1 and CDR2 from the germline V gene are LGHNA and YNFKEQ. The CDR3 totals 14 residues. CDR3 coding DNA: TGTGCCAGCAGCCAAGCGAGGGACTCAACATTTCAGTTCTTC. It yields the protein CASSQARDSTFQFF.

The chain carries TRBV7-8 and TRBJ1-5; no clear D. This CDR3 has 14 amino acids. Trimming cost V 4 bases and J 1 base, with 8 bases left between them. Germline-derived CDR1 and CDR2 are SGHVS and FQNEAQ. CDR3 sequence reads: CASSSRISNQPQHF. CDR3 in DNA: TGTGCCAGCAGCTCCCGGATAAGCAATCAGCCCCAGCATTTT.

CDR3 sequence: CASSFGFDTEAFF. The CDR3 DNA reads TGTGCCAGCAGCTTTGGGTTCGACACTGAAGCTTTCTTT. The chain combines TRBV7-3 with TRBJ1-1; D gene uncertain. Germline CDR1 is SGHTA and CDR2 is FQGTGA. Trimming took off 3 bases at V and 3 bases at J, with 8 bases between the two ends. The CDR3 sequence is 13 residues long.

The chain has TRBV6-4 and TRBJ1-1; perhaps TRBD1 as D (5 bases). Germline V gene lookup returns CDR1 MRHNA and CDR2 SNTAGT. The germline V and J ends were trimmed by 0 bases and 5 bases, with 13 bases remaining between them. CDR3 length: 15 amino acids. The CDR3 DNA is TGTGCCAGCAGTGACTCGACCGGGGGAGTGACTGAAGCTTTCTTT. Translating gives CASSDSTGGVTEAFF.

The CDR3 DNA sequence: TGTGCCAGTTCTAGTCTAACCTACAATGAGCAGTTCTTC. Encoded protein: CASSSLTYNEQFF. This chain uses TRBV27 with TRBJ2-1; D gene ambiguous. V gave up 9 bases and J gave up 2 bases, with 11 bases separating them. Germline V gives CDR1 MNHEY, CDR2 SMNVEV (reference sequence). This CDR3 region has 13 residues.

This clone was recorded only once. The junction does not match germline at one end; this may be a read error. The chain joins TRBV30 to TRBJ1-2, with D hard to call. This CDR3 contains 11 residues. CDR1 and CDR2 (germline): GTSNPN, SVGIG (reference sequence). The CDR3 reads CAWSRTEGDAF. DNA for the CDR3: TGTGCCTGGAGCAGGACGGAGGGAGACGCCTTC.

There are a few counts of this clone. This chain links TRBV9 with TRBJ2-1, with TRBD2 matching 8 bases. This CDR3 region has 16 residues. Trimming at V came to 3 bases and at J to 8 bases, leaving 13 bases not matched to a gene. Germline V gene lookup returns CDR1 SGDLS and CDR2 YYNGEE. In DNA form, the CDR3 reads TGTGCCAGCAGCGGCAGTGCGGGGGGTGAGGACTATGAGCAGTTCTTC. Its translation is CASSGSAGGEDYEQFF.

The J gene is TRBJ2-7, the V gene TRBV15; 10 bases line up with TRBD1. The germline CDR1 and CDR2 sequences are LNHNV and YYDKDF (reference sequence). J gave up 4 bases and V 10 bases, and 7 bases lay outside the gene matches. This CDR3 region has 13 residues. In nucleotides, the CDR3 is TGTGCCATCGCTGCGGACAGGGGGTACGAGCAGTACTTC. Its protein product is CAIAADRGYEQYF.

This clone is judged medium-sized (0.01 to 0.1%). The chain carries TRBV4-1 and TRBJ1-4, with TRBD1 identical over 8 bases. Germline V gene data show CDR1 as MGHRA and CDR2 as YSYEKL. The CDR3 spans 15 residues. V lost 3 bases and J lost 10; bases outside the gene matches: 10. The CDR3 DNA reads TGCGCCAGCAGCCAGCACGGGACAGGAGTGGGAAAACTGTTTTTT. This sequence encodes CASSQHGTGVGKLFF.

The V and J genes are TRBV6-5 and TRBJ2-3; TRBD2 agrees at 8 bases. The CDR3 totals 16 residues. V lost 4 bases to trimming and J lost 0 bases; unmatched junction nucleotides: 6. Germline V lookup: CDR1 MNHEY, CDR2 SVGAGI. CDR3 amino acids: CASSLLASGSTDTQYF. Here the CDR3 DNA reads TGTGCCAGCAGTTTACTGGCTAGCGGGAGCACAGATACGCAGTATTTT.

By share of the sample, this clone is medium-sized. The chain is built from TRBV5-1 and TRBJ2-1; unclear D gene. This CDR3 has 13 amino acids. V lost 0 bases to trimming and J lost 3 bases, with 4 bases between them. Germline CDR1 SGHRS, CDR2 YFSETQ. CDR3 protein: CASSLDSYNEQFF. The CDR3 bases are TGCGCCAGCAGCTTGGACAGCTACAATGAGCAGTTCTTC.

The DNA of the CDR3 is TGTGCCATCAGTGGTACCCGCGCTAGCACAGATACGCAGTATTTT. Translation gives CAISGTRASTDTQYF. The chain links TRBV10-3 to TRBJ2-3; D is ambiguous. This CDR3 contains 15 residues. CDR1 is ENHRY and CDR2 is SYGVKD in the germline V gene. Trimming cost V 4 bases and J 0 bases, with 11 bases left between them.

On this clone: Other DNA sequences from this sample encode an identical CDR3 as well. The chain recombines TRBV27 with TRBJ2-1; D is possibly TRBD1 (5 bases). V was trimmed by 6 bases and J by 0 bases, leaving 9 bases between them. This CDR3 is built from 14 residues. The germline CDR1 and CDR2 sequences are MNHEY and SMNVEV (reference sequence). The CDR3 loop is CASSSGSSYNEQFF. The CDR3, as DNA: TGTGCCAGCAGCTCAGGGTCCTCCTACAATGAGCAGTTCTTC.

The chain joins TRBV4-1 to TRBJ1-2, with D hard to call. With 1 base removed from V and 5 bases from J, the gap between germline ends came to 5 bases. There are 12 residues in the CDR3. The germline V gene encodes CDR1 MGHRA and CDR2 YSYEKL. In nucleotides, the CDR3 is TGCGCCAGCAGCCAAGGTATATATGGCTACACCTTC. Translation: CASSQGIYGYTF.

The CDR3 DNA reads TGTGCCTGGAGTGTCGGGGGACTCACAGATACGCAGTATTTT. It encodes CAWSVGGLTDTQYF. The V call is TRBV30, the J call TRBJ2-3, with TRBD2 as a possible D gene (6 bases). The CDR3 sequence is 14 residues long. V dropped 0 bases and J dropped 2 bases, with 9 bases sitting between them. CDR1 and CDR2 (germline): GTSNPN, SVGIG (reference sequence).